This T cell receptor beta chain was retrieved from a study of shared clonotypes between healthy human individuals. Study-wide results and limits: The study found lower generation probabilities in non-shared clonotypes than in those shared by all four donors. Naive subsets usually exceeded memory subsets in estimated richness. Among several donors, about 4.6% of naive CD4 clonotypes were found in common.

Profiling relied on immunoSEQ multiplex PCR, and the TCRdb table lists in-frame clones only, not all of them. The sample consists of around 700,000 clones, 55% to 75% of them appearing once. To note about this clone: Its antigen remains unknown.

Germline CDR1 is SGHTA and CDR2 is FQGNSA. V shed 2 bases and J 8 bases; nucleotides not matched to a gene: 11. This CDR3 spans 16 amino acids. The chain couples TRBV7-2 to TRBJ2-3, with TRBD2 matching 9 bases. This receptor was identified in a woman younger than 45 in good health. The source material was memory CD4+ T cells sorted from blood. The subset: CD45RA-negative fraction. CDR3 nucleotides: TGTGCCAGCAGCTTACAGGGCCGGGGACTAGCAGTTACGCAGTATTTT. It translates to CASSLQGRGLAVTQYF.